One sample yielded the 20 T cell receptor beta chains listed below, sequenced in a study of shared clonotypes between healthy human individuals (dated by TCRdb to the early 2020s). Library method: the immunoSEQ multiplex PCR assay. TCRdb retrieved this table from immuneACCESS and kept in-frame rearrangements only. Not all clones are present; in checked studies, unresolved V genes account for under half, and no reason is known for the remainder. The sample profile shows about 2 million clones; 85% to 95% of them were found once. 0.1% to 0.15% of the sample lies in the top ten. Sequenced: naive CD4+ T cells sorted from blood. The sample's cell subset or site label, in plain terms: CD45RA+ positively selected. The receptors stem from a man aged 18 to 35 in good health.

The V call is TRBV11-2, the J call TRBJ2-1; D gene uncertain. The V end was cut by 1 base, the J end by 6 bases, with 4 bases between. CDR1 SGHAT and CDR2 FQNNGV come from the germline V gene. The CDR3 sequence is 12 residues long. The CDR3 region is CASSLGANEQFF. The CDR3, as DNA: TGTGCCAGCAGCTTAGGAGCCAATGAGCAGTTCTTC.

This chain joins TRBV13 and TRBJ2-5, with TRBD2 as a possible D gene (6 bases). Germline V lookup: CDR1 PRHDT, CDR2 FYEKMQ (reference sequence). V was clipped by 1 base and J by 5 bases, with 11 bases between them. CDR3 length equals 14 residues. CDR3 bases: TGTGCCAGCAGCTTAGAGGGACTTGGGGAGACCCAGTACTTC. It codes for CASSLEGLGETQYF. Drawing the rest from reference TRBV13 and TRBJ2-5, the complete variable domain is AAGVIQSPRHLIKEKRETATLKCYPIPRHDTVYWYQQGPGQDPQFLISFYEKMQSDKGSIPDRFSAQQFSDYHSELNMSSLELGDSALYFCASSLEGLGETQYFGPGTRLLVL.

This sequence joins TRBV20-1 and TRBJ2-7; no clear D gene. Germline CDR1 and CDR2: DFQATT and SNEGSKA (reference sequence). This CDR3 contains 11 residues. V was cut by 7 bases and J by 5 bases, with 12 bases left in between. This CDR3 reads CSVVGRNEQYF. The CDR3 nucleotides are TGCAGTGTCGTGGGTCGGAACGAGCAGTACTTC.

The rearrangement links TRBV19 to TRBJ2-2; 10 bases agree with TRBD2. The CDR3 loop spans 15 amino acids. Trimming at V came to 6 bases and at J to 3 bases, leaving 4 bases not matched to a gene. Germline V CDR1 and CDR2: LNHDA, SQIVND (reference sequence). The CDR3 region has the DNA TGTGCCAGTAGACCTAGCGGGGGTTACACCGGGGAGCTGTTTTTT. Translation: CASRPSGGYTGELFF.

The chain combines TRBV7-9 with TRBJ2-2, with D hard to call. The CDR3 totals 15 residues. Trimming took 3 bases from V and 4 from J, leaving 12 bases between them. Per germline, CDR1 SEHNR and CDR2 FQNEAQ (reference sequence). The CDR3 nucleotides are TGTGCCAGCAGCTTTGGCCGGAGCCCCACCGGGGAGCTGTTTTTT. This gives the protein CASSFGRSPTGELFF.

As concerns this clone: Other DNA sequences in the same sample also yield this CDR3. The V gene is TRBV2, the J gene TRBJ2-5; unclear D gene. Germline loops: CDR1 SNHLY, CDR2 FYNNEI. V lost 4 bases, J lost 2 bases, and 5 bases lay in between. The CDR3 loop spans 12 amino acids. CDR3 DNA sequence: TGTGCCAGCAGTGTATCGCAAGAGACCCAGTACTTC. Protein sequence: CASSVSQETQYF.

The table lists this clone with many counts. The same CDR3 can be traced to other DNA sequences in this sample. The chain employs TRBV27 and TRBJ1-4, with D hard to call. This CDR3 region has 13 residues. CDR1 is MNHEY, CDR2 SMNVEV, per germline (reference sequence). With 2 bases removed from V and 4 bases from J, the gap between germline ends came to 5 bases. The CDR3 spells CASSLRRNEKLFF. The CDR3, as DNA: TGTGCCAGCAGTTTAAGGCGTAATGAAAAACTGTTTTTT.

This clone was counted once. Other nucleotide sequences in the sample specify the same CDR3. The chain has TRBV6-6 and TRBJ2-2; D uncertain. This CDR3 has 14 amino acids. V lost 3 bases and J 1 base, leaving 6 bases between the germline ends. CDR1 and CDR2 (germline): MNHNY, SVGAGI (reference sequence). CDR3 loop: CASSYLRNTGELFF. The CDR3 DNA is TGTGCCAGCAGTTATTTGAGGAACACCGGGGAGCTGTTTTTT.

The DNA for the CDR3 is TGTGCCAGCAGCCCAGTCGGACAGGGACGGATCGAGCAGTACTTC. It specifies CASSPVGQGRIEQYF. The chain combines TRBV7-9 with TRBJ2-7; 8 bases are a match to TRBD1. The J segment lost 6 bases and the V segment lost 5 bases, leaving 12 bases of the junction unmatched. The CDR3 is 15 residues long. In germline, CDR1 is SEHNR, CDR2 FQNEAQ (reference sequence). The full variable domain, with the rest looked up from reference TRBV7-9 and TRBJ2-7, is DTGVSQNPRHKITKRGQNVTFRCDPISEHNRLYWYRQTLGQGPEFLTYFQNEAQLEKSRLLSDRFSAERPKGSFSTLEIQRTEQGDSAMYLCASSPVGQGRIEQYFGPGTRLTVT.

The CDR3 coding sequence is TGTGCCAGCAGCCTCCTAGCGACCTACAATGAGCAGTTCTTC. Translation gives CASSLLATYNEQFF. The chain is built from TRBV28 and TRBJ2-1; weak D call: TRBD2 (6 bases). Trimming took off 6 bases at V and 2 bases at J, with 11 bases between the two ends. There are 14 residues in the CDR3. Germline V gene data show CDR1 as MDHEN and CDR2 as SYDVKM.

V gene TRBV5-1 combines with J gene TRBJ1-1, with D unresolved. With 3 bases removed from V and 6 bases from J, the gap between germline ends came to 15 bases. Germline V gene lookup returns CDR1 SGHRS and CDR2 YFSETQ. The CDR3 is 14 amino acids. The CDR3 here is CASSSVNNSPEAFF. Written as DNA, the CDR3 is TGCGCCAGCAGCTCTGTGAACAATTCCCCTGAAGCTTTCTTT.

This rearrangement joins TRBV7-9 to TRBJ2-3; 8 positions match TRBD2. CDR3 length: 14 amino acids. Trimming at V came to 3 bases and at J to 4 bases, leaving 3 bases not matched to a gene. Germline V lookup: CDR1 SEHNR, CDR2 FQNEAQ (reference sequence). CDR3 DNA sequence: TGTGCCAGCAGCTTGCGGGAGGTCTCAGATACGCAGTATTTT. Translation: CASSLREVSDTQYF.

The V call is TRBV2, the J call TRBJ1-5; TRBD1 matches 8 bases. The V gene's germline CDR1 is SNHLY and CDR2 FYNNEI. This CDR3 has 14 residues. The ends lost 4 bases at V and 8 bases at J; junction bases unmatched: 7. CDR3 loop: CASSGRTGIEPQHF. The CDR3 DNA follows: TGTGCCAGCAGTGGCCGGACAGGGATCGAGCCCCAGCATTTT.

The chain combines TRBV19 with TRBJ2-7; the D is unclear. V gave up 5 bases and J gave up 6 bases, with 20 bases separating them. The CDR3 is 15 residues long. CDR1 and CDR2 (germline): LNHDA, SQIVND (reference sequence). The CDR3 DNA sequence: TGTGCCAGTAGTCCGAAGGCGTCCATATTGGGCGAGCAGTACTTC. This sequence encodes CASSPKASILGEQYF.

This clone was recorded only once. Being one base from a much bigger clone, this may be a read error. The chain links TRBV5-6 to TRBJ1-5; no definite D call. CDR3 length: 15 amino acids. Trimming cost V 4 bases and J 2 bases, with 13 bases left between them. CDR1 and CDR2 (germline): SGHDT, YYEEEE. The CDR3 reads CASSRDGNRNQPQHF. In DNA, the CDR3 is TGTGCCAGCAGCAGAGACGGGAATCGCAATCAGCCCCAGCATTTT.

The chain joins TRBV7-9 to TRBJ1-1; tentatively, D is TRBD1 (6 bases). The germline CDR1 and CDR2 sequences are SEHNR and FQNEAQ (reference sequence). With 6 bases removed from V and 6 bases from J, the gap between germline ends came to 14 bases. The CDR3 runs to 13 residues. CDR3 sequence: CASSFEGGAEAFF. In nucleotides, the CDR3 is TGTGCCAGCAGTTTCGAAGGGGGGGCTGAAGCTTTCTTT.

The J gene is TRBJ2-2, the V gene TRBV7-9, with a tentative D call TRBD1 (6 bases). Germline V lookup: CDR1 SEHNR, CDR2 FQNEAQ (reference sequence). The CDR3 totals 13 residues. The germline V and J ends were trimmed by 5 bases and 7 bases, with 11 bases remaining between them. The CDR3 DNA reads as TGTGCCAGCAGCCTACAGGGTAGCGGGGAGCTGTTTTTT. Protein: CASSLQGSGELFF. Together with reference TRBV7-9 and TRBJ2-2, the CDR3 gives the full variable domain: DTGVSQNPRHKITKRGQNVTFRCDPISEHNRLYWYRQTLGQGPEFLTYFQNEAQLEKSRLLSDRFSAERPKGSFSTLEIQRTEQGDSAMYLCASSLQGSGELFFGEGSRLTVL.

The V gene is TRBV5-4, the J gene TRBJ2-7; D remains ambiguous. CDR1 SGHNT and CDR2 YYREEE come from the germline V gene (reference sequence). This CDR3 has 14 residues. Trimming took 6 bases from V and 0 from J, leaving 13 bases between them. CDR3 sequence reads: CASTSANHSYEQYF. The CDR3, as DNA: TGTGCCAGCACCAGCGCCAACCACTCCTACGAGCAGTACTTC.

The CDR3 is CASSSEGSYEQYF. The CDR3 coding sequence is TGTGCCAGCAGCTCGGAAGGATCATACGAGCAGTACTTC. V and J are TRBV5-4 and TRBJ2-7, with D hard to call. The CDR3 has 13 residues. Trimming took 3 bases from V and 4 from J, leaving 11 bases between them. The germline V gene encodes CDR1 SGHNT and CDR2 YYREEE (reference sequence).

For the CDR3, the DNA is TGCGCCAGCGGGGTACAGGAAAACTATGGCTACACCTTC. It is translated as CASGVQENYGYTF. The chain employs TRBV10-2 and TRBJ1-2; tentatively, D is TRBD1 (5 bases). V was pared by 8 bases and J by 2 bases, with 12 bases between. Looked up from germline, CDR1 is WSHSY and CDR2 is SAAADI. This CDR3 is built from 13 residues.